This T cell receptor beta chain was found in a study of CD8 T cells in Susac syndrome. cDNA came from about 0.5 to 1 ug RNA primed by random hexamers. By means of immunoSEQ multiplex PCR, TCR beta CDR3 spanning 54 Vbeta and 13 Jbeta underwent amplification. Via MiXCR, TCRdb re-called the immunoSEQ multiplex PCR reads, giving one row per CDR3 protein. The sample contains around 180,000 distinct CDR3 sequences, approximately 95% of which appear only once. The T cells that were sequenced for TCR beta were CD8+ and CD4+ cells from blood. The multiple sclerosis control group consisted of treatment-naive patients whose relapsing-remitting disease, which was either stable or active, fulfilled revised McDonald criteria. The V and J ends lost 5 bases and 0 bases respectively, with 14 bases between them. Germline lookup yields CDR1 MNHNY and CDR2 SVGAGI (reference sequence). The CDR3 is 15 residues long.

The sequencing input was CD8+ T cells from PBMCs. The chain joins TRBV6-6 to TRBJ2-7; D may correspond to TRBD1 or TRBD2 (5 bases each). The TCR originated in a human donor with multiple sclerosis. The CDR3 protein is CASSRRAGTSYEQYF. CDR3 bases: TGTGCCAGCAGTAGACGAGCCGGGACCTCCTACGAGCAGTACTTC.